This T cell receptor (beta chain) was identified in a study of regulatory T cells in long-lasting Graves disease. This clonotype was detected ten times or more. With V trimmed by 4 bases and J by 8 bases, 8 bases remained unmatched. Germline CDR1 and CDR2: SNHLY and FYNNEI. The CDR3 covers 14 residues. As for time point: newly diagnosed GD, antithyroid drugs for less than 3 months. Generation of the TCR library employed RNA extracted from PBMCs. Each of the patients was recruited from an endocrinology department situated in Xi'an, China. Construction of TCR beta libraries relied on iRepertoire HTBI primers and on Arm-PCR targeting CDR3 regions. TCRdb called the multiplex PCR reads again in MiXCR, with one record for every CDR3 protein. The sample contains 400,000 to 500,000 distinct CDR3 sequences, 15% to 20% of which appear only once. This sample was shared with a second study, whose subject was T cells in Graves' hyperthyroidism and ophthalmopathy. That report adds: Exclusions: uncontrolled infection, other autoimmune disease, pregnancy, lactation.

The sample here was peripheral blood mononuclear cells (PBMCs), taken at new diagnosis, from a patient treated with antithyroid drugs. The receptor was derived from a woman aged 18-29 years with Graves disease. The rearrangement joins TRBV2 to TRBJ2-1; 7 bases are shared with TRBD2. The CDR3 region has the DNA TGTGCCAGCAGTGCGAGCGGGACTGGCGATGAGCAGTTCTTC. Residues: CASSASGTGDEQFF.